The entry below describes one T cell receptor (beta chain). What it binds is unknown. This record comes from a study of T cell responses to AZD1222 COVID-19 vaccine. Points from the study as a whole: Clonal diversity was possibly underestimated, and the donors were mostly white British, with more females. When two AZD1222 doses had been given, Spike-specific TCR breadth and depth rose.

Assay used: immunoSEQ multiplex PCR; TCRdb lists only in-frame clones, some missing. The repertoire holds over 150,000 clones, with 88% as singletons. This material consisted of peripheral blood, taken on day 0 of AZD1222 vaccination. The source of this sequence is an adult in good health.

The DNA for the CDR3 is TGTGCCAGCAGGTCTATATTGAACACTGAAGCTTTCTTT. The encoded protein is CASRSILNTEAFF. The rearrangement joins TRBV7-2 to TRBJ1-1; D unresolved. The ends were cut back, 6 bases at V and 0 bases at J, with 8 bases in the middle. Germline CDR1 SGHTA, CDR2 FQGNSA. The CDR3 is 13 residues long.